The sequence of this T cell receptor beta chain was determined in a study of cytomegalovirus exposure and HLA in healthy donors. Study-wide results and caveats: Among TCR sequences, most were rare, though some public TCRs appeared in many donors. Researchers catalogued roughly 150 TCR beta chains as cytomegalovirus-associated. HLA allele associations emerged for roughly 17,000 TCR beta sequences in a later analysis, at 0.05 false discovery rate.

PCR was performed using 60 Vbeta and 13 Jbeta primers. TCRdb keeps only in-frame clones here, not all; method: immunoSEQ multiplex PCR. This table holds approximately 160,000 clones, 65% to 85% found once. A word on this clone: Its matching antigen is unknown.

Input material: PBMCs. This receptor was taken from a woman aged 45-65 years in good health and CMV-seropositive.

The CDR3 DNA follows: TGTGCCAGCAGCCGAGGGGGCGGGGCCGATTCCTACGAGCAGTACTTC. As protein: CASSRGGGADSYEQYF. The chain is built from TRBV2 and TRBJ2-7, with D possibly TRBD1 on 7 matching bases. V was pared by 6 bases and J by 1 base, with 19 bases between. Germline V gene sequence: CDR1 SNHLY, CDR2 FYNNEI. The CDR3 consists of 16 residues.